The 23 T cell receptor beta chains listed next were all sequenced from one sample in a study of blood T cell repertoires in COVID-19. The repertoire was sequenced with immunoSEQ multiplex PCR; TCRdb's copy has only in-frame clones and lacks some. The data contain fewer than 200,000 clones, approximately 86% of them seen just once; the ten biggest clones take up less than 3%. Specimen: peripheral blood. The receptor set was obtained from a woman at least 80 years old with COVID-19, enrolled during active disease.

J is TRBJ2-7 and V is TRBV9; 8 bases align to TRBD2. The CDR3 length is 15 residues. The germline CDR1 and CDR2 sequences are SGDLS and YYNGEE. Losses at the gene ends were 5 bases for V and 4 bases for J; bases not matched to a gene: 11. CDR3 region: CASSKAASGRYEQYF. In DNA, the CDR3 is TGTGCCAGCAGTAAGGCGGCCAGCGGGAGATACGAGCAGTACTTC.

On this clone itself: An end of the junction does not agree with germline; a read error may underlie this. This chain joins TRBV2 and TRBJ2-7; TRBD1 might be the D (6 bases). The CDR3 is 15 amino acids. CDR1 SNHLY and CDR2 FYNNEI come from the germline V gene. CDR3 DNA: TGTGCCAGCATTGAAAACCGGGACAACTCCTACGAGCAGTACTTC. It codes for CASIENRDNSYEQYF. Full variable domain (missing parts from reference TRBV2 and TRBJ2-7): EPEVTQTPSHQVTQMGQEVILRCVPISNHLYFYWYRQILGQKVEFLVSFYNNEISEKSEIFDDQFSVERPDGSNFTLKIRSTKLEDSAMYFCASIENRDNSYEQYFGPGTRLTVT.

The CDR3 reads CASTLGGRTSPGNTIYF. The CDR3 DNA sequence: TGTGCCAGCACCCTAGGGGGTAGGACAAGCCCTGGAAACACCATATATTTT. The V and J genes are TRBV28 and TRBJ1-3, with D perhaps TRBD1 (6 bases). CDR1 is MDHEN, CDR2 SYDVKM, per germline. The CDR3 is 17 residues long. The V and J ends lost 7 bases and 2 bases respectively, with 21 bases between them.

The CDR3 here is CASSPGLDNEQFF. The CDR3 nucleotides are TGTGCCAGCAGCCCGGGACTAGACAATGAGCAGTTCTTC. The rearrangement links TRBV5-4 to TRBJ2-1, with 8 positions matching TRBD2. The CDR3 runs 13 residues. V lost 4 bases and J lost 5; bases outside the gene matches: 2. Germline values: CDR1 SGHNT, CDR2 YYREEE (reference sequence). Supplemented by reference TRBV5-4 and TRBJ2-1, the full variable domain reads ETGVTQSPTHLIKTRGQQVTLRCSSQSGHNTVSWYQQALGQGPQFIFQYYREEENGRGNFPPRFSGLQFPNYSSELNVNALELDDSALYLCASSPGLDNEQFFGPGTRLTVL.

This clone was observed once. CDR3 protein: CAFRVETQYF. CDR3 in DNA: TGTGCCTTCCGCGTAGAGACCCAGTACTTC. The rearrangement uses TRBV30 and TRBJ2-5; D unclear. In germline, CDR1 is GTSNPN, CDR2 SVGIG (reference sequence). This CDR3 is 10 amino acids long. Trimming took off 7 bases at V and 4 bases at J, with 7 bases between the two ends.

The CDR3 DNA reads TGTGCCAGCAGCTTGGGTGCAGGGTCCAACTATGGCTACACCTTC. This gives the protein CASSLGAGSNYGYTF. The genes are TRBV5-6 and TRBJ1-2; tentative D call: TRBD1 (5 bases). V dropped 0 bases and J dropped 2 bases, with 11 bases sitting between them. Looked up from germline, CDR1 is SGHDT and CDR2 is YYEEEE. The CDR3 has 15 amino acids.

The CDR3, as DNA: TGTGCCAGCAGCACAAACAGGGACGGCGGGGAGCTGTTTTTT. Translated: CASSTNRDGGELFF. The chain is built from TRBV21-1 and TRBJ2-2; the D call in the table, TRBD1, was not verified against the DNA. TRBV21-1 is an annotated pseudogene. This CDR3 is 14 amino acids long.

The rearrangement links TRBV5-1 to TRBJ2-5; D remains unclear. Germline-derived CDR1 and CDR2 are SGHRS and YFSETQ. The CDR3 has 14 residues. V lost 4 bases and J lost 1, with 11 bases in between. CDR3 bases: TGCGCCAGCAGCCGTTCCGGAGCCCAAGAGACCCAGTACTTC. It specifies CASSRSGAQETQYF.

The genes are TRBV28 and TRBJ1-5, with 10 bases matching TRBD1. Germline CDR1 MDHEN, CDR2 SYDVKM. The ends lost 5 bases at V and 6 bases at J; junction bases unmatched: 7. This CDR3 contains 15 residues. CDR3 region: CASSATGGVSQPQHF. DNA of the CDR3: TGTGCCAGCAGTGCGACAGGGGGCGTAAGTCAGCCCCAGCATTTT.

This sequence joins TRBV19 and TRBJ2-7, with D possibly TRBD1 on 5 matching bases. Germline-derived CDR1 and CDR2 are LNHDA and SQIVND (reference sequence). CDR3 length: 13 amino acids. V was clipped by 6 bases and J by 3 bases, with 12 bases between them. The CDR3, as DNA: TGTGCCAGTAGCCTTGGAGACAGCTACGAGCAGTACTTC. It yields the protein CASSLGDSYEQYF.

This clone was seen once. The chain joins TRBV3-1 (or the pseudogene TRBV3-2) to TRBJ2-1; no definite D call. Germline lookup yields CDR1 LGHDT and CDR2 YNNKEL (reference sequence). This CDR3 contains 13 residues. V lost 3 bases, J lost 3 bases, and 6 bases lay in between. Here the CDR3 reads CASSHRVYNEQFF. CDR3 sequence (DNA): TGTGCCAGCAGCCACCGGGTCTACAATGAGCAGTTCTTC.

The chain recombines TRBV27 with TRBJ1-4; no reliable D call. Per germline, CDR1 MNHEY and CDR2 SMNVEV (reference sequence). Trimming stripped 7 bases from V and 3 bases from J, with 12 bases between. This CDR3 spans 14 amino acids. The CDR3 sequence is CASMRAGPNEKLFF. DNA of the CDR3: TGTGCCAGCATGAGGGCAGGCCCTAATGAAAAACTGTTTTTT.

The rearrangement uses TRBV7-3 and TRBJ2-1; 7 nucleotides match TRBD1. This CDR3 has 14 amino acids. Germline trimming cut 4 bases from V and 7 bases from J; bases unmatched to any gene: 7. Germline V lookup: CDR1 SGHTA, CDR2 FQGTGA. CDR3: CASSSTGSGNEQFF. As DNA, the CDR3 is TGTGCCAGCAGCTCGACAGGGTCCGGGAATGAGCAGTTCTTC.

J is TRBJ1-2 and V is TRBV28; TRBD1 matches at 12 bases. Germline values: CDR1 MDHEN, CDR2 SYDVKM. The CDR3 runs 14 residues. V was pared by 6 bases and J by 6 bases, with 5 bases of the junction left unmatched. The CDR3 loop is CASSGTGGFNGYTF. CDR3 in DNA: TGTGCCAGCAGCGGGACAGGGGGCTTTAATGGCTACACCTTC.

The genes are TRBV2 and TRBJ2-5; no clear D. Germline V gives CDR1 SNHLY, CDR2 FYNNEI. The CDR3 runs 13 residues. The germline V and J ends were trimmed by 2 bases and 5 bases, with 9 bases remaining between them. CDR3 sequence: CASSEPGSETQYF. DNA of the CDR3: TGTGCCAGCAGTGAACCGGGTAGCGAGACCCAGTACTTC.

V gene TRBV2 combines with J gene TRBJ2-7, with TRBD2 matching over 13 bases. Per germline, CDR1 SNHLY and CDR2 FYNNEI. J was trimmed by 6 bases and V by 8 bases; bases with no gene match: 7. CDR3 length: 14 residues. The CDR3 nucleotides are TGTGCCAGCTGGACTAGCGGGAGCTCGGTCGAGCAGTACTTC. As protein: CASWTSGSSVEQYF. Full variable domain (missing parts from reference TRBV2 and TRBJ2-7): EPEVTQTPSHQVTQMGQEVILRCVPISNHLYFYWYRQILGQKVEFLVSFYNNEISEKSEIFDDQFSVERPDGSNFTLKIRSTKLEDSAMYFCASWTSGSSVEQYFGPGTRLTVT.

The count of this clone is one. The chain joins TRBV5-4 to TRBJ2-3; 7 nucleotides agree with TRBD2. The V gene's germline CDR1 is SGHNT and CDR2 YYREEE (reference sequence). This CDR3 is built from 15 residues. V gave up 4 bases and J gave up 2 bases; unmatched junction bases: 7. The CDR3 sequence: CASSASLALTDTQYF. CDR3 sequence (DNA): TGTGCCAGCAGCGCCTCACTAGCGCTCACAGATACGCAGTATTTT.

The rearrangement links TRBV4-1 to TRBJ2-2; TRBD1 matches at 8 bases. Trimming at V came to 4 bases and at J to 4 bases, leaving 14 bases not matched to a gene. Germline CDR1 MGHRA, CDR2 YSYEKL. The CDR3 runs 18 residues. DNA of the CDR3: TGCGCCAGCAGCCCCCCAAAGGACAGGGCGGATTCCACCGGGGAGCTGTTTTTT. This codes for CASSPPKDRADSTGELFF.

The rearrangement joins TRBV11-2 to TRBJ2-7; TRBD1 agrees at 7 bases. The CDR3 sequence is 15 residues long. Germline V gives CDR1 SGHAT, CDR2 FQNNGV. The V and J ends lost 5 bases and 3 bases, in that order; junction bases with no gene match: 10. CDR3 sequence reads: CASSLDRQIHYEQYF. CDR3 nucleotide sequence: TGTGCCAGCAGCCTGGACAGGCAGATACACTACGAGCAGTACTTC.

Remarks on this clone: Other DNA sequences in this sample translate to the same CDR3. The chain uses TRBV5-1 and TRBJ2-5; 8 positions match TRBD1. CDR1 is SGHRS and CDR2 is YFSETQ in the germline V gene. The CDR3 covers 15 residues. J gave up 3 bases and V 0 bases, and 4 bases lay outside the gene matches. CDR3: CASSLDQGAKETQYF. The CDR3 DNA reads TGCGCCAGCAGCTTGGATCAGGGGGCTAAAGAGACCCAGTACTTC. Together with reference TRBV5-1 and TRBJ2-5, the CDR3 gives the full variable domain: KAGVTQTPRYLIKTRGQQVTLSCSPISGHRSVSWYQQTPGQGLQFLFEYFSETQRNKGNFPGRFSGRQFSNSRSEMNVSTLELGDSALYLCASSLDQGAKETQYFGPGTRLLVL.

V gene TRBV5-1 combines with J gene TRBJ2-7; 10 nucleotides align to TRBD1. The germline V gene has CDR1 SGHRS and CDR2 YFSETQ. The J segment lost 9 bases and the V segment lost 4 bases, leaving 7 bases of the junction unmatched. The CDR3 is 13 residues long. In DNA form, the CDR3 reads TGCGCCAGCAGCCCGGGACAGGGGTCAGCGCAGTACTTC. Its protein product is CASSPGQGSAQYF.

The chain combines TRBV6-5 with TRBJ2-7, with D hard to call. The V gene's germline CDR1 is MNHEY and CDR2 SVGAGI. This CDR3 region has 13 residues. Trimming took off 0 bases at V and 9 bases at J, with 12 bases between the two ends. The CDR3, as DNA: TGTGCCAGCAGTTACTCGATAGGAGCGTCGCAGTACTTC. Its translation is CASSYSIGASQYF.

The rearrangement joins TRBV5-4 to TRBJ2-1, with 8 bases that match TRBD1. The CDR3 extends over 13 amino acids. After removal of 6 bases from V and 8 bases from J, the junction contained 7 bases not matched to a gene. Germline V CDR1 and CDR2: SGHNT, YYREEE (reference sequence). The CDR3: CASKMTGEDEQFF. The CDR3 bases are TGTGCCAGCAAAATGACAGGGGAGGATGAGCAGTTCTTC.